This entry describes one TCR beta chain. This sample is drawn from a study of blood T cell repertoires in COVID-19. Study-wide background: Material from acute and convalescent COVID-19 was sourced from the United States, Italy and Spain. PBMCs, B-cell-depleted T cells, or T cells provided the cDNA or gDNA that made up the material.

Looked up from germline, CDR1 is GTSNPN and CDR2 is SVGIG (reference sequence). V shed 3 bases and J shed 1 base, with 3 bases lying between them. The length of the CDR3 is 11 residues. As handled by the study authors: Amplifying reference gene primers gave estimates of nucleated cell counts. Sequencing used immunoSEQ multiplex PCR; TCRdb keeps in-frame clones, though not all of them. That table gives V, J and clone size, and the DNA gave D and trimming. The sample has fewer than 130,000 clones; 70% to 80% are singletons. The origin of this receptor is a man aged 70-80 years with active or convalescent COVID-19. The sequencing input was peripheral blood. The chain uses TRBV30 and TRBJ1-2; D is unresolved. Here the CDR3 DNA reads TGTGCCTGGAGACTTAACTATGGCTACACCTTC. It translates to CAWRLNYGYTF. Full variable domain (missing parts from reference TRBV30 and TRBJ1-2): SQTIHQWPATLVQPVGSPLSLECTVEGTSNPNLYWYRQAAGRGLQLLFYSVGIGQISSEVPQNLSASRPQDRQFILSSKKLLLSDSGFYLCAWRLNYGYTFGSGTRLTVV.